This T cell receptor (beta chain) was retrieved from a study of blood T cell repertoires in COVID-19. Source study methods: Counts of nucleated cells, estimated from reference gene primer amplification, were obtained. Here immunoSEQ multiplex PCR was the method, and the copy in TCRdb shows in-frame clones only, minus some. From that table come the V and J calls and clone size; the DNA was used to work out D and trimming. There are 300,000 or so clones in the sample; about 89% occur only once, and approximately 7.8% lies in the top ten. What was sequenced was peripheral blood. This receptor was identified in a woman aged 45-65 years who had recovered from COVID-19.

The CDR3 loop reads CASSLAKREETQYF. The CDR3 DNA is TGTGCCAGCAGCCTCGCGAAGCGGGAAGAGACCCAGTACTTC. The chain has TRBV5-4 and TRBJ2-5, with D possibly matching TRBD2 (6 bases). This CDR3 spans 14 amino acids. Germline CDR1 SGHNT, CDR2 YYREEE (reference sequence). Trimming pared 4 bases from V and 3 bases from J, leaving 13 bases between.